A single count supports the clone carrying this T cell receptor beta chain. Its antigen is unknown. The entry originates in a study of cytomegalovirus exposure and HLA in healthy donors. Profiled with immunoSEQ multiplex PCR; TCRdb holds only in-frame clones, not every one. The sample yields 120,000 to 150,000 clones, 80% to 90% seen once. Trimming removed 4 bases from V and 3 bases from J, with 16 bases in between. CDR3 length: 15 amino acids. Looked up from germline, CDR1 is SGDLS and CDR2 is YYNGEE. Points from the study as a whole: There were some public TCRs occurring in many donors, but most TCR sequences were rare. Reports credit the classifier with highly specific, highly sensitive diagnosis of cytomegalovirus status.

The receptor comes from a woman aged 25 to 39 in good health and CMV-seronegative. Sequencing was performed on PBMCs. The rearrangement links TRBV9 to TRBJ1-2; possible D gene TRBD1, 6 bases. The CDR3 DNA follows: TGTGCCAGCAGCCTGACGGCAGGGGCCTACTATGGCTACACCTTC. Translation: CASSLTAGAYYGYTF.